The T cell receptor beta chain under discussion was sequenced for a study of blood T cell repertoires in COVID-19. Across the study: Samples of COVID-19 (acute and convalescent) were obtained from the United States, Italy and Spain.

The trim removed 5 bases at V and 5 bases at J, leaving 12 bases unmatched. The CDR3 is made up of 15 amino acids. The V gene's germline CDR1 is MDHEN and CDR2 SYDVKM. Data came from immunoSEQ multiplex PCR; TCRdb stores just in-frame clones and leaves some out. The sample carries some 60,000 clones, approximately 92% recorded once. This TCR derives from a man aged 55-75 years with acute or convalescent COVID-19. The sample consisted of peripheral blood. This chain connects TRBV28 to TRBJ2-7; 7 bases fit TRBD2. The CDR3 sequence: CASSLAGVVHNEQYF. Written as DNA, the CDR3 is TGTGCCAGCAGTCTTGCGGGAGTAGTTCACAACGAGCAGTACTTC.